This entry concerns a single T cell receptor (beta chain). Its antigen remains undetermined. Per-nucleotide qualities are absent, and no much larger clonotype sits a single base away. TCRbeta CDR3 regions were amplified from genomic DNA using the immunoSEQ Assay, a bias-controlled multiplex PCR. The authors processed their data as follows. Nucleated cell counts per sample were estimated from amplification of reference gene primers within the assay. To quantify the absolute abundance of each unique TCRbeta CDR3 rearrangement, sequence reads were collapsed and filtered. For each sample, productive Simpson clonality was calculated as the square root of Simpson's diversity index over productive rearrangements. TCRdb retrieved this table from immuneACCESS and kept in-frame rearrangements only. Not all clones are present; in checked studies, unresolved V genes account for under half, and no reason is known for the remainder. Clone size and the V and J calls come from that table; the DNA yielded D and trimming. The table for this sample lists about 68,000 clones; under 95% of them were counted only once. The leading ten clones occupy approximately 4.8% of the sample.

This sample was included in a study of blood T cell repertoires in COVID-19 (dated by TCRdb to 2020 to 2022). About the study as a whole: Samples covering the acute and convalescent phases of COVID-19 were provided by collaborators in the United States, Italy and Spain. The material from the prospective study consisted of cDNA or gDNA derived from T cells, B-cell-depleted T cells, or PBMCs. A de-identified subject ID, COVID-19 status, age in years and sex were almost always included in the sample metadata. Deeply sampled blood TCRbeta repertoires from subjects exposed to, actively infected with, or recovered from COVID-19 were included in the dataset. The repertoires were released in a freely available public database meant as a resource for research on the immune response to SARS-CoV-2. HLA class I and class II types, where available, came from metadata supplied by the sample provider rather than from assay-based typing. Samples were obtained from the ongoing ImmuneRACE study (first 160 participants) and from over 1,000 subjects provided by 6 global collaborators.

The CDR3 runs 14 amino acids, cysteine and phenylalanine included. Only the CDR3 region is kept as DNA, spanning 42 bases read in frame from base 1. V loses 4 bases, J loses 4 bases, and the germline ends lie 14 bases apart. The germline V gene supplies CDR1 SGHDT and CDR2 YYEEEE. Each collaborating institution followed its own protocols to collect whole blood in K2EDTA tubes. For TCRbeta analysis, collaborator samples were shipped as frozen whole blood, as isolated PBMCs, or as DNA extracted from either sample type. Findings and caveats that apply to the study as a whole: How much clinical and demographic metadata was included differed by source and by participant, and the metadata was provided uncurated.

The V gene is TRBV5-6 and the J gene is TRBJ1-2, with TRBD1 perhaps the D gene, on 5 matching bases. Sequencing used peripheral blood. The sequence derives from a woman aged 60-75 years with active COVID-19. The base sequence is TGTGCCAGCAGCGGGCCCCAGGGCTCCTATGGCTACACCTTC. Translation gives CASSGPQGSYGYTF.